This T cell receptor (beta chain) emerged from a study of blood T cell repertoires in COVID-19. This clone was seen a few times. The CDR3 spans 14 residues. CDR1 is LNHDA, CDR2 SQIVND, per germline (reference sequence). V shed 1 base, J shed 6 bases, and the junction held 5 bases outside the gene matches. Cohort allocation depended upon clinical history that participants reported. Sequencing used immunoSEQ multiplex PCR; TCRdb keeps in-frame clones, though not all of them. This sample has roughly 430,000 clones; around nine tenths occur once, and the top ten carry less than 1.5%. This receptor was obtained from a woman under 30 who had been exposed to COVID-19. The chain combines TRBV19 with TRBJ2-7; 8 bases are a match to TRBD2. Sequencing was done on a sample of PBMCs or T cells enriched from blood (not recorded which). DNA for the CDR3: TGTGCCAGTAGTATAGGGACTAGCAGCTCCGAGCAGTACTTC. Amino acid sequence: CASSIGTSSSEQYF.